Listed here are 32 T cell receptor beta chains from one sample, sequenced in a study of STAT5B mutations in CD4+ large granular lymphocyte leukemia. Sequenced by immunoSEQ multiplex PCR; TCRdb stores in-frame clones only, minus some. The sample lists 15,000 to 25,000 clones, 84% occurring once. The specimen was CD4+ T cells from blood buffy coats. Receptors originate from a human donor in good health.

The V gene is TRBV10-3, the J gene TRBJ2-1; D not certain. Germline V gene sequence: CDR1 ENHRY, CDR2 SYGVKD. Deletions cut 6 bases from V and 5 bases from J, with 11 bases between. The CDR3 contains 13 residues. For the CDR3, the DNA is TGTGCCATCAGCGGCAACCGGAACAATGAGCAGTTCTTC. Protein: CAISGNRNNEQFF.

Only a few counts were recorded for this clone. V usage is TRBV30 and J usage is TRBJ1-1; unclear D gene. The germline V and J ends were trimmed by 2 bases and 3 bases, with 16 bases remaining between them. Germline V gene sequence: CDR1 GTSNPN, CDR2 SVGIG (reference sequence). This CDR3 contains 15 residues. CDR3 protein: CAWSPRTLLDTEAFF. The CDR3 coding sequence is TGTGCCTGGAGTCCCCGGACTCTCCTAGACACTGAAGCTTTCTTT. Complete variable domain (other parts from reference TRBV30 and TRBJ1-1): SQTIHQWPATLVQPVGSPLSLECTVEGTSNPNLYWYRQAAGRGLQLLFYSVGIGQISSEVPQNLSASRPQDRQFILSSKKLLLSDSGFYLCAWSPRTLLDTEAFFGQGTRLTVV.

The rearrangement links TRBV4-1 to TRBJ1-4; 7 bases fit TRBD1. CDR1 and CDR2 from the germline V gene are MGHRA and YSYEKL. The CDR3 contains 16 residues. Trimming took 8 bases from V and 0 from J; bases not matched to a gene: 9. The CDR3: CASRRQGPATNEKLFF. CDR3 bases: TGCGCCAGCCGCAGACAGGGCCCTGCAACTAATGAAAAACTGTTTTTT.

The chain couples TRBV6-5 to TRBJ2-1; the match to TRBD2 covers 7 bases. Germline-derived CDR1 and CDR2 are MNHEY and SVGAGI. The length of the CDR3 is 13 residues. With 2 bases clipped from V and 15 bases from J, the junction kept 10 bases outside the gene matches. The CDR3 loop is CASSYPEGGRLFF. The CDR3 bases are TGTGCCAGCAGTTACCCCGAGGGAGGGAGATTGTTCTTC.

J is TRBJ1-4 and V is TRBV7-7; D gene unclear. This CDR3 region has 16 residues. The V end was cut by 2 bases, the J end by 4 bases, with 14 bases between. Germline assignment: CDR1 SSHAT and CDR2 FNYEAQ (reference sequence). CDR3 DNA sequence: TGTGCCAGCAGCTTATCGATTCTGTTGAGTAATGAAAAACTGTTTTTT. Its protein is CASSLSILLSNEKLFF. Full variable domain (rest looked up from reference TRBV7-7 and TRBJ1-4): GAGVSQSPRYKVTKRGQDVTLRCDPISSHATLYWYQQALGQGPEFLTYFNYEAQPDKSGLPSDRFSAERPEGSISTLTIQRTEQRDSAMYRCASSLSILLSNEKLFFGSGTQLSVL.

V gene TRBV10-2 combines with J gene TRBJ1-1; 9 positions match TRBD1. Germline CDR1 is WSHSY and CDR2 is SAAADI. This CDR3 contains 14 residues. The V and J ends lost 7 bases and 4 bases, in that order; junction bases with no gene match: 7. The CDR3 here is CASTPGQGRTEAFF. CDR3 sequence (DNA): TGCGCCAGCACTCCGGGACAGGGCCGCACTGAAGCTTTCTTT.

This chain links TRBV15 with TRBJ1-5, with TRBD1 matching 7 bases. The CDR3 is made up of 15 amino acids. Trimming removed 0 bases from V and 4 bases from J; junction bases left unmatched: 3. Per germline, CDR1 LNHNV and CDR2 YYDKDF (reference sequence). DNA for the CDR3: TGTGCCACCAGCAGAGATACAGGGGCTAATCAGCCCCAGCATTTT. Translated: CATSRDTGANQPQHF.

The rearrangement joins TRBV30 to TRBJ1-5; a possible D gene is TRBD1 (5 bases). V gave up 5 bases and J gave up 2 bases, with 13 bases separating them. CDR1 and CDR2 from the germline V gene are GTSNPN and SVGIG (reference sequence). The CDR3 consists of 14 residues. The CDR3 coding sequence is TGTGCCTGGGCCGCGGGACTTGGCAATCAGCCCCAGCATTTT. Translated: CAWAAGLGNQPQHF. The whole variable domain, filled in from reference TRBV30 and TRBJ1-5, reads SQTIHQWPATLVQPVGSPLSLECTVEGTSNPNLYWYRQAAGRGLQLLFYSVGIGQISSEVPQNLSASRPQDRQFILSSKKLLLSDSGFYLCAWAAGLGNQPQHFGDGTRLSIL.

The chain links TRBV6-1 to TRBJ1-5; 10 bases align to TRBD1. Per the germline V gene, CDR1 is MNHNS and CDR2 is SASEGT. V dropped 0 bases and J dropped 14; count of bases not matched to a gene: 10. CDR3 size: 15 residues. DNA for the CDR3: TGTGCCAGCAGTGAAGCGAGGACAGGGGGTAGTCAAGAGCATTTT. Translating it yields CASSEARTGGSQEHF.

V usage is TRBV29-1 and J usage is TRBJ1-3; D perhaps matches TRBD1 (5 bases). This CDR3 has 12 residues. Per germline, CDR1 SQVTM and CDR2 ANQGSEA. Trimming took 5 bases from V and 4 from J, leaving 9 bases between them. This CDR3 reads CSVPGFGNTIYF. The CDR3 DNA reads TGCAGCGTTCCAGGGTTCGGAAACACCATATATTTT.

J is TRBJ1-1 and V is TRBV19; the D is unclear. The germline V gene encodes CDR1 LNHDA and CDR2 SQIVND (reference sequence). The CDR3 sequence is 15 residues long. The V and J ends lost 4 bases and 4 bases respectively, with 16 bases between them. CDR3 bases: TGTGCCAGTAGTACCCAGTTAGGGAAGCCCACTGAAGCTTTCTTT. Translating gives CASSTQLGKPTEAFF.

The chain has TRBV19 and TRBJ2-5; 12 bases line up with TRBD1. Trimming cost V 5 bases and J 5 bases; bases outside gene matches: 6. Germline lookup yields CDR1 LNHDA and CDR2 SQIVND (reference sequence). This CDR3 region has 15 residues. CDR3 sequence reads: CASSEGQGALETQYF. As DNA, the CDR3 is TGTGCCAGTAGTGAGGGACAGGGGGCTTTGGAGACCCAGTACTTC.

This clone came up once. The chain couples TRBV18 to TRBJ1-4, with a weak D call TRBD1 (5 bases). The CDR3 spans 15 residues. Between the trimmed V and J ends, which lost 3 bases and 0 bases, there was a span of 8 bases. From germline, CDR1 is KGHSH and CDR2 LQKENI. CDR3 nucleotide sequence: TGTGCCAGCTCACCCCCGACAGCAACTAATGAAAAACTGTTTTTT. It is translated as CASSPPTATNEKLFF.

The chain uses TRBV6-1 and TRBJ1-6; 12 bases align to TRBD1. V gave up 6 bases and J gave up 11 bases; unmatched junction bases: 8. CDR3 length: 15 amino acids. Germline V gives CDR1 MNHNS, CDR2 SASEGT. The CDR3 reads CASRTGTGGVAPLHF. The CDR3 region has the DNA TGTGCCAGCAGGACCGGGACAGGGGGCGTTGCACCCCTCCACTTT.

This chain joins TRBV18 and TRBJ1-4; 9 bases match TRBD1. In germline, CDR1 is KGHSH, CDR2 LQKENI. The CDR3 runs 15 residues. V was pared by 0 bases and J by 5 bases, with 1 base of the junction left unmatched. As DNA, the CDR3 is TGTGCCAGCTCACCACCGGGACAGGGAAATGAAAAACTGTTTTTT. Translating it yields CASSPPGQGNEKLFF. The variable domain in full, completed from reference TRBV18 and TRBJ1-4, reads NAGVMQNPRHLVRRRGQEARLRCSPMKGHSHVYWYRQLPEEGLKFMVYLQKENIIDESGMPKERFSAEFPKEGPSILRIQQVVRGDSAAYFCASSPPGQGNEKLFFGSGTQLSVL.

This sequence joins TRBV19 and TRBJ2-1; 14 bases align to TRBD2. CDR1 is LNHDA, CDR2 SQIVND, per germline (reference sequence). The CDR3 sequence is 15 residues long. The J segment lost 5 bases and the V segment lost 4 bases, leaving 1 base of the junction unmatched. The CDR3 DNA follows: TGTGCCAGTAGTAGGGGACTAGCGGGAGACAATGAGCAGTTCTTC. This translates into CASSRGLAGDNEQFF.

The rearrangement joins TRBV30 to TRBJ1-5; no definite D call. Deletions cut 4 bases from V and 3 bases from J, with 10 bases between. There are 13 residues in the CDR3. The germline CDR1 and CDR2 sequences are GTSNPN and SVGIG (reference sequence). The CDR3 region has the DNA TGTGCCTGGACCTCAGGCACCAATCAGCCCCAGCATTTT. Translated, it gives CAWTSGTNQPQHF. The variable domain in full, with the rest retrieved from reference TRBV30 and TRBJ1-5, is SQTIHQWPATLVQPVGSPLSLECTVEGTSNPNLYWYRQAAGRGLQLLFYSVGIGQISSEVPQNLSASRPQDRQFILSSKKLLLSDSGFYLCAWTSGTNQPQHFGDGTRLSIL.

The rearrangement joins TRBV7-6 to TRBJ1-4; D gene uncertain. The germline CDR1 and CDR2 sequences are SGHVS and FNYEAQ. V shed 5 bases and J shed 0 bases, with 10 bases lying between them. The CDR3 spans 15 residues. The CDR3 protein is CASSLRRATNEKLFF. For the CDR3, the DNA is TGTGCCAGCAGCCTACGACGGGCAACTAATGAAAAACTGTTTTTT. The full variable domain, rest sourced from reference TRBV7-6 and TRBJ1-4, is GAGVSQSPRYKVTKRGQDVALRCDPISGHVSLYWYRQALGQGPEFLTYFNYEAQQDKSGLPNDRFSAERPEGSISTLTIQRTEQRDSAMYRCASSLRRATNEKLFFGSGTQLSVL.

V usage is TRBV14 and J usage is TRBJ2-2; 8 nucleotides agree with TRBD1. Trimming took 4 bases from V and 2 from J; bases not matched to a gene: 9. The germline gives CDR1 SGHDN, CDR2 FVKESK. The CDR3 loop spans 17 amino acids. The CDR3 here is CASSPLLGQGNTGELFF. In DNA, the CDR3 is TGTGCCAGCAGCCCACTTCTAGGACAGGGAAACACCGGGGAGCTGTTTTTT.

The rearrangement links TRBV18 to TRBJ1-5; no firm D call. V lost 1 base and J lost 0, with 13 bases in between. This CDR3 is 17 amino acids long. The germline V gene encodes CDR1 KGHSH and CDR2 LQKENI. The DNA for the CDR3 is TGTGCCAGCTCACCACGGGCCTTAATTAATAGCAATCAGCCCCAGCATTTT. Translated, it gives CASSPRALINSNQPQHF.

This sequence joins TRBV28 and TRBJ1-2, with 10 nucleotides matching TRBD1. Germline-derived CDR1 and CDR2 are MDHEN and SYDVKM. Trimming removed 5 bases from V and 8 bases from J; junction bases left unmatched: 8. The CDR3 is 14 amino acids. CDR3 amino acids: CASSRTGGGKGYTF. In DNA, the CDR3 is TGTGCCAGCAGTAGGACAGGGGGAGGAAAGGGCTACACCTTC.

V is TRBV27 and J is TRBJ2-5, with 10 bases aligning to TRBD1. Germline CDR1 is MNHEY and CDR2 is SMNVEV (reference sequence). The V segment lost 5 bases and the J segment 3 bases; nucleotides outside the gene matches: 12. This CDR3 has 17 residues. CDR3: CASSLLGTGAAKETQYF. CDR3 DNA sequence: TGTGCCAGCAGTCTCTTAGGGACAGGGGCCGCCAAAGAGACCCAGTACTTC.

The chain carries TRBV19 and TRBJ2-7, with D maybe TRBD1 (6 bases). The CDR3 spans 14 residues. The ends were cut back, 6 bases at V and 0 bases at J, with 12 bases in the middle. Germline CDR1 and CDR2: LNHDA and SQIVND (reference sequence). The CDR3 loop is CASSPGHLSYEQYF. As DNA, the CDR3 is TGTGCCAGTAGCCCGGGACACCTCTCCTACGAGCAGTACTTC.

V usage is TRBV5-4 and J usage is TRBJ2-7; 10 bases map to TRBD1. J gave up 2 bases and V 4 bases, and 3 bases lay outside the gene matches. In germline, CDR1 is SGHNT, CDR2 YYREEE (reference sequence). The length of the CDR3 is 14 residues. The CDR3 DNA reads TGTGCCAGCAGCCCGGGACAGGGGCCCTACGAGCAGTACTTC. This encodes CASSPGQGPYEQYF.

The genes are TRBV20-1 and TRBJ2-1; 10 nucleotides agree with TRBD2. With 3 bases clipped from V and 16 bases from J, the junction kept 6 bases outside the gene matches. The CDR3 totals 11 residues. CDR1 and CDR2 from the germline V gene are DFQATT and SNEGSKA (reference sequence). The CDR3: CSASTSGKQFF. The CDR3 DNA sequence: TGCAGTGCTAGCACTAGCGGGAAACAATTCTTC.

The chain couples TRBV2 to TRBJ2-7, with a tentative D call TRBD1 (6 bases). V was clipped by 7 bases and J by 2 bases, with 18 bases between them. The CDR3 sequence is 15 residues long. The germline CDR1 and CDR2 sequences are SNHLY and FYNNEI. The CDR3 reads CASIRDRQSPYEQYF. In nucleotides, the CDR3 is TGTGCCAGCATTCGCGACAGGCAGTCTCCCTACGAGCAGTACTTC.

The V call is TRBV19, the J call TRBJ2-1; 9 bases fit TRBD2. This CDR3 contains 17 residues. V was pared by 8 bases and J by 7 bases, with 18 bases of the junction left unmatched. Germline CDR1 and CDR2: LNHDA and SQIVND (reference sequence). CDR3 sequence: CASLPREAGGPRNEQFF. As DNA, the CDR3 is TGTGCCAGTCTCCCCCGGGAGGCGGGAGGGCCGCGGAATGAGCAGTTCTTC.

The V gene is TRBV2, the J gene TRBJ2-3, with 8 positions matching TRBD2. The CDR3 totals 15 residues. V lost 7 bases and J lost 4; bases outside the gene matches: 10. The germline V gene encodes CDR1 SNHLY and CDR2 FYNNEI. The CDR3 nucleotides are TGTGCCAGCACCCTCGGTAGCGGGAAATCAGATACGCAGTATTTT. It translates to CASTLGSGKSDTQYF.

The J gene is TRBJ2-3, the V gene TRBV5-8, with 8 bases identical to TRBD2. This CDR3 is built from 12 residues. Trimming removed 3 bases from V and 14 bases from J; junction bases left unmatched: 8. CDR1 is SGHTS, CDR2 YDEGEE, per germline. CDR3 protein: CASSSRAGALYF. The CDR3 coding sequence is TGTGCCAGCAGCTCAAGAGCGGGAGCTCTGTATTTT.

The chain joins TRBV6-4 to TRBJ1-2; maybe TRBD1 (5 bases). Trimming cost V 0 bases and J 8 bases, with 16 bases left between them. In germline, CDR1 is MRHNA, CDR2 SNTAGT. This CDR3 has 15 amino acids. CDR3 residues: CASSDSRRGGEGYTF. The CDR3 nucleotides are TGTGCCAGCAGTGACTCTCGGAGGGGAGGTGAGGGCTACACCTTC.

V gene TRBV25-1 combines with J gene TRBJ1-4; D is unresolved. Deletions cut 2 bases from V and 0 bases from J, with 10 bases between. CDR3 size: 16 residues. The germline V gene encodes CDR1 MGHDK and CDR2 SYGVNS. CDR3 DNA: TGTGCCAGCAGTGAACCTGGCGGACCAACTAATGAAAAACTGTTTTTT. Translation: CASSEPGGPTNEKLFF.

The CDR3: CSVGDSGNTIYF. CDR3 DNA sequence: TGCAGCGTTGGGGACTCGGGAAACACCATATATTTT. The genes are TRBV29-1 and TRBJ1-3; D is perhaps TRBD1 (5 bases). V gave up 4 bases and J gave up 4 bases, with 8 bases separating them. Germline CDR1 is SQVTM and CDR2 is ANQGSEA. The CDR3 has 12 amino acids.